One sample yielded the 7 T cell receptor beta chains listed below, sequenced in a study of T cell changes during pregnancy in multiple sclerosis. Assay used: immunoSEQ multiplex PCR; TCRdb lists only in-frame clones, some missing. The data contain 45,000 to 60,000 clones, 80% to 95% of them singletons. The sequences come from CD4+ T cells from peripheral blood mononuclear cells, collected in the third trimester of pregnancy. The receptors stem from a female donor with multiple sclerosis, enrolled in a pregnancy study.

This clone was observed once. CDR3 region: CASSLLAGGTEAFF. Here the CDR3 DNA reads TGTGCCAGCAGCCTATTGGCGGGGGGGACTGAAGCTTTCTTT. The chain is built from TRBV7-9 and TRBJ1-1; perhaps TRBD1 as D (5 bases). In germline, CDR1 is SEHNR, CDR2 FQNEAQ (reference sequence). V shed 5 bases and J shed 5 bases, with 15 bases lying between them. The CDR3 spans 14 residues.

The V gene is TRBV6-6, the J gene TRBJ1-2; no clear D gene. Germline loops: CDR1 MNHNY, CDR2 SVGAGI (reference sequence). This CDR3 has 16 residues. The germline V and J ends were trimmed by 0 bases and 8 bases, with 19 bases remaining between them. The CDR3 protein is CASSYSDWVPEEGYTF. DNA for the CDR3: TGTGCCAGCAGTTACTCGGACTGGGTCCCCGAGGAGGGCTACACCTTC.

The chain has TRBV29-1 and TRBJ2-2; 8 bases fit TRBD1. This CDR3 comprises 15 residues. Germline CDR1 reads SQVTM; CDR2 reads ANQGSEA. J lost 8 bases, V lost 1 base, and 9 bases had no gene match. CDR3 sequence (DNA): TGCAGCGTTGAAGGGGGGACAGGTGCCCCGGGGGAGCTGTTTTTT. Amino acid sequence: CSVEGGTGAPGELFF.

The gene calls are TRBV5-1 and TRBJ2-1; D gene ambiguous. Germline CDR1 is SGHRS and CDR2 is YFSETQ. Trimming removed 5 bases at V and 10 bases at J, with 22 bases between. The CDR3 is made up of 15 amino acids. The CDR3, as DNA: TGCGCCAGCAGTAGGTGGAGTGCCAATGAGAGCGAGCAGTTCTTC. Translated, it gives CASSRWSANESEQFF.

This clone showed up just once. The chain joins TRBV4-1 to TRBJ1-2, with D perhaps matching TRBD1 (5 bases). The V gene's germline CDR1 is MGHRA and CDR2 YSYEKL. Trimming removed 0 bases from V and 8 bases from J, with 13 bases in between. This CDR3 comprises 14 residues. Written as DNA, the CDR3 is TGCGCCAGCAGCCAAGAGACAGCCAATTCGGGCTACACCTTC. This translates into CASSQETANSGYTF.

The chain employs TRBV5-1 and TRBJ2-3, with D maybe TRBD1 (5 bases). This CDR3 region has 14 residues. Per germline, CDR1 SGHRS and CDR2 YFSETQ. Trimming cost V 4 bases and J 3 bases, with 12 bases left between them. The CDR3 DNA sequence: TGCGCCAGCAGCCTAGGAGCAGGGACAGATACGCAGTATTTT. Translated: CASSLGAGTDTQYF.

The chain couples TRBV5-6 to TRBJ1-5; TRBD1 matches 7 bases. CDR1 and CDR2 (germline): SGHDT, YYEEEE. CDR3 length: 15 amino acids. J gave up 2 bases and V 1 base, and 3 bases lay outside the gene matches. For the CDR3, the DNA is TGTGCCAGCAGCTTGAGACAGGGCCGCAATCAGCCCCAGCATTTT. It codes for CASSLRQGRNQPQHF.